Below, 4 T cell receptor beta chains from the same sample are listed, as sequenced in a study of blood T cell repertoires in COVID-19 (TCRdb year 2020). Library preparation was by the immunoSEQ multiplex PCR assay. TCRdb obtained this table from immuneACCESS and retained in-frame rearrangements with V and J assigned. These tables miss some clones; where compared with another copy, unresolved V genes account for less than half of the shortfall, and the remainder is unexplained. The sample includes some 40,000 clones, with roughly 80% observed a single time. Together, the top ten hold roughly 17% of the sample. The source material was peripheral blood. Receptor source: a man aged 65 to 85 with acute or convalescent COVID-19.

This chain's CDR3 is CASSSSRGKGNEQFF. CDR3 coding DNA: TGTGCCAGCAGTTCATCCCGGGGTAAGGGCAATGAGCAGTTCTTC. This chain joins TRBV6-6 and TRBJ2-1; a possible D gene is TRBD2 (5 bases). The CDR3 runs to 15 residues. V gave up 4 bases and J gave up 6 bases, with 16 bases separating them. CDR1 is MNHNY and CDR2 is SVGAGI in the germline V gene (reference sequence).

The chain is built from TRBV19 and TRBJ1-3; D might be TRBD1 (5 bases). CDR1 and CDR2 from the germline V gene are LNHDA and SQIVND (reference sequence). The length of the CDR3 is 11 residues. V was shortened by 8 bases and J by 9 bases, with 11 bases between the two germline ends. This CDR3 is CASHAGTTIYF. The CDR3 DNA is TGTGCCAGTCACGCGGGGACCACCATATATTTT.

The genes are TRBV4-3 and TRBJ1-1, with D uncertain. The CDR3 length is 14 residues. Trimming took off 0 bases at V and 6 bases at J, with 11 bases between the two ends. The V gene's germline CDR1 is LGHNA and CDR2 YSLEER. CDR3 region: CASSQEDGISEAFF. The CDR3, as DNA: TGCGCCAGCAGCCAAGAAGACGGGATCTCTGAAGCTTTCTTT.

The chain couples TRBV28 to TRBJ1-2; 7 bases fit TRBD1. The CDR3 runs 13 residues. Germline CDR1 is MDHEN and CDR2 is SYDVKM. V shed 3 bases and J 8 bases; nucleotides not matched to a gene: 6. CDR3 in amino acids: CASSFMRGLGYTF. The CDR3 DNA is TGTGCCAGCAGTTTCATGAGGGGGCTAGGCTACACCTTC.